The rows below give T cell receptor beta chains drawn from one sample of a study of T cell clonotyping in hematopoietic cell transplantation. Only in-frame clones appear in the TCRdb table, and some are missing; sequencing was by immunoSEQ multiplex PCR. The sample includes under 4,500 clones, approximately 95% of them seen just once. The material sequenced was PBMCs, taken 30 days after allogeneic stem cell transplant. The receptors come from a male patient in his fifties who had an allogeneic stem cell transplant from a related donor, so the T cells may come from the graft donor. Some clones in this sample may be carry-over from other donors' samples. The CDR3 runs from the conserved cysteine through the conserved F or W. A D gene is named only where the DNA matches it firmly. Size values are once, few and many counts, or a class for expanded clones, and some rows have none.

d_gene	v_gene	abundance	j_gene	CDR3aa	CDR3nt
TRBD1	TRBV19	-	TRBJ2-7	CASSIVGLGGGEQYF	TGTGCCAGTAGTATAGTAGGGCTAGGGGGCGGCGAGCAGTACTTC
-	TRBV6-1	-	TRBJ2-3	CASVRLQTITDTQYF	TGTGCCAGCGTGAGACTTCAAACTATCACAGATACGCAGTATTTT
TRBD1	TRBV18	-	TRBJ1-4	CASSLQIYRGVDEKLFF	TGTGCCAGCTCCCTACAAATCTACAGGGGTGTGGATGAAAAACTGTTTTTT
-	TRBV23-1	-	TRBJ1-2	CASSQSYRANYGYTF	TGCGCCAGCAGTCAATCGTACAGGGCTAACTATGGCTACACCTTC
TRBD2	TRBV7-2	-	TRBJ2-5	CASSSRGGSREARETQYF	TGTGCCAGCAGCTCTAGAGGCGGTAGTCGGGAGGCGCGGGAGACCCAGTACTTC
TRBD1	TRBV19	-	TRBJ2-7	CVQTRDRSYEQYF	TGTGTGCAGACCCGGGACAGATCCTACGAGCAGTACTTC
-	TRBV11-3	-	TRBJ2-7	CASSLSFYEQYF	TGTGCCAGCAGCTTATCGTTCTACGAGCAGTACTTC
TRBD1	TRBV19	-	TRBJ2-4	CASSLTGSENIQYF	TGTGCCAGTAGCCTGACAGGGTCGGAAAACATTCAGTACTTC
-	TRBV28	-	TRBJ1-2	CASTTGQGRYTF	TGTGCCAGCACCACAGGGCAGGGGCGCTACACCTTC
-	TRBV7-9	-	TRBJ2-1	CASSPQTVGAYNEQFF	TGTGCCAGCAGCCCCCAGACAGTGGGGGCCTACAATGAGCAGTTCTTC
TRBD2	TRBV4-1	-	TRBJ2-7	CASSPPGRALDEQYF	TGCGCCAGCAGCCCACCCGGGAGGGCCCTCGACGAGCAGTACTTC
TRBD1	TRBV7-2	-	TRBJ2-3	CASSQTGSSTDTQYF	TGTGCCAGCAGCCAGACAGGGTCAAGCACAGATACGCAGTATTTT
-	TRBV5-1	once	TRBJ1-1	CASSLQSSDEAFF	TGCGCCAGCAGCTTGCAGTCCAGCGACGAAGCTTTCTTT
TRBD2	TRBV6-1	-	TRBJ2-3	CASSEGLGGRALITDTQYF	TGTGCCAGCAGTGAAGGGCTGGGCGGGAGGGCCCTAATCACAGATACGCAGTATTTT
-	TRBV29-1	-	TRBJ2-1	CSVVYGNNEQFF	TGCAGCGTTGTATACGGTAACAATGAGCAGTTCTTC
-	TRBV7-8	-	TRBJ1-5	CASSLGMAQPQHF	TGTGCCAGCAGCTTGGGTATGGCTCAGCCCCAGCATTTT
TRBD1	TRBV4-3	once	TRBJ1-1	CASSEGAGLTEAFF	TGCGCCAGCAGCGAGGGGGCAGGGCTCACTGAAGCTTTCTTT
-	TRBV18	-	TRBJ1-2	CASSPPSIKGVGGYTF	TGTGCCAGCTCACCACCGTCAATCAAGGGGGTTGGGGGCTACACCTTC
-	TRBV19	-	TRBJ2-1	CASSGAPAKYNEQFF	TGTGCCAGTAGCGGAGCCCCTGCGAAGTACAATGAGCAGTTCTTC
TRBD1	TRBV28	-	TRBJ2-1	CASSSHRGPYGNEQFF	TGTGCCAGCAGTTCCCACAGGGGGCCCTACGGGAATGAGCAGTTCTTC
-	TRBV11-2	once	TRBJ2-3	CASSLGGWLGVSTDTQYF	TGTGCCAGCAGCTTAGGGGGGTGGCTGGGGGTTAGCACAGATACGCAGTATTTT
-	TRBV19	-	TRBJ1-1	CASSRAENTEAFF	TGTGCCAGTAGTAGGGCGGAAAACACTGAAGCTTTCTTT
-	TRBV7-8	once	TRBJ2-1	CAIGLAGPNEQFF	TGTGCCATCGGCCTGGCGGGGCCTAATGAGCAGTTCTTC
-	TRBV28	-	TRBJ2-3	CASSLVATVGDFTDTQYF	TGTGCCAGCAGTTTAGTAGCGACCGTGGGGGATTTCACAGATACGCAGTATTTT
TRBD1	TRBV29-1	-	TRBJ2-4	CSARTGENIQYF	TGCAGCGCCCGCACAGGGGAGAACATTCAGTACTTC
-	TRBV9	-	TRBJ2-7	CASSVDPAYEQYF	TGTGCCAGCAGCGTAGATCCCGCCTACGAGCAGTACTTC
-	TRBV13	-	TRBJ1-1	CASSVLPGNTEAFF	TGTGCCAGCAGCGTCCTTCCGGGGAACACTGAAGCTTTCTTT
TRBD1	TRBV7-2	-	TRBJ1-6	CAGSQGGDSPLHF	TGTGCCGGCAGTCAGGGGGGGGATTCACCCCTCCACTTT
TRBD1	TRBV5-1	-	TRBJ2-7	CASSLAQAGGYEQYF	TGCGCCAGCAGCTTGGCCCAGGCAGGGGGATACGAGCAGTACTTC
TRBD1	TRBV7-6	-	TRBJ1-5	CASSLAGTGVRDQPQHF	TGTGCCAGCAGCTTAGCGGGGACAGGGGTTAGAGATCAGCCCCAGCATTTT
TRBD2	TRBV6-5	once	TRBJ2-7	CASSYSRGGVYEQYF	TGTGCCAGCAGTTACTCGCGGGGGGGAGTATACGAGCAGTACTTC
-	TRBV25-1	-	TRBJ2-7	CASSELLSYEQYF	TGTGCCAGCAGTGAGCTTCTGTCCTACGAGCAGTACTTC
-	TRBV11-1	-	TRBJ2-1	CASRQGSDNEQFF	TGTGCCAGCAGGCAGGGGTCGGACAATGAGCAGTTCTTC
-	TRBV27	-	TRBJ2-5	CASSPPSRETQYF	TGTGCCAGCAGTCCGCCCTCCCGAGAGACCCAGTACTTC
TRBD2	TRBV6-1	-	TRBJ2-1	CASSELGGGALQFF	TGTGCCAGCAGTGAACTGGGCGGGGGGGCCCTGCAGTTCTTC
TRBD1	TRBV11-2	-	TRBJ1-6	CASTRTGGLIINSPLHF	TGTGCCAGCACGAGGACAGGGGGCTTAATTATTAATTCACCCCTCCACTTT
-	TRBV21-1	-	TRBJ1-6	CASYNLGVTPLHF	TGTGCCAGCTACAACCTCGGTGTAACACCCCTCCACTTT
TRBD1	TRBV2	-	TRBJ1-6	CASRRDTGQEMSPLHF	TGTGCCAGCAGAAGGGACACGGGACAGGAGATGTCACCCCTCCACTTT
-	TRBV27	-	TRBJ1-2	CASSLSRTYGYTF	TGTGCCAGCAGTTTAAGTAGGACCTATGGCTACACCTTC
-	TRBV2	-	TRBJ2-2	CASGRGELFF	TGTGCCAGCGGGAGAGGGGAGCTGTTTTTT
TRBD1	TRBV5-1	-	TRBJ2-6	CASSDRGSSGANVLTF	TGCGCCAGCAGCGACAGGGGCAGCTCTGGGGCCAACGTCCTGACTTTC
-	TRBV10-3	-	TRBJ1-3	CAISESAGYSGNTIYF	TGTGCCATCAGTGAGTCTGCAGGTTACTCTGGAAACACCATATATTTT
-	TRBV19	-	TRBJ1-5	CASTSPGAQTYSNQPQHF	TGTGCCAGTACCTCTCCGGGGGCACAGACTTATAGCAATCAGCCCCAGCATTTT
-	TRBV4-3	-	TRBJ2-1	CASSRSGSSYNEQFF	TGCGCCAGCAGCCGTAGCGGAAGCTCCTACAATGAGCAGTTCTTC
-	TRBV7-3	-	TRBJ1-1	CASSLSRAHTEAFF	TGTGCCAGCAGCTTAAGCAGGGCTCACACTGAAGCTTTCTTT
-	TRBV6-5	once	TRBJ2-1	CASSLEANTYNEQFF	TGTGCCAGCAGCCTCGAGGCAAATACCTACAATGAGCAGTTCTTC
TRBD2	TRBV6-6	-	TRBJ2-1	CASRKAGGPGEQFF	TGTGCCAGCAGAAAAGCGGGAGGGCCAGGTGAGCAGTTCTTC
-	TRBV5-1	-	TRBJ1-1	CASSVQGGHTEAFF	TGCGCCAGCAGCGTGCAGGGTGGGCACACTGAAGCTTTCTTT
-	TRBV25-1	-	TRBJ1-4	CASSEYFGEKLFF	TGTGCCAGCAGTGAATATTTCGGTGAAAAACTGTTTTTT
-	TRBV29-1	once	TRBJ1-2	CSVPVNYGYTF	TGCAGCGTCCCCGTCAACTATGGCTACACCTTC
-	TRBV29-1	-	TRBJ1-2	CSVDYVRGYTF	TGCAGCGTTGATTATGTACGTGGCTACACCTTC
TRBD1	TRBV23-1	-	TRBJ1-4	CASSQNRGRGEKLFF	TGCGCCAGCAGTCAAAACAGGGGCCGAGGGGAAAAACTGTTTTTT
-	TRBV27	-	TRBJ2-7	CASMSYRVGSYEQYF	TGTGCCAGCATGTCCTACAGGGTTGGATCCTACGAGCAGTACTTC
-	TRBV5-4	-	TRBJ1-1	CVWGARNTEAFF	TGTGTATGGGGGGCGAGGAACACTGAAGCTTTCTTT
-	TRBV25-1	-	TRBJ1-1	CASSELSEGTEAFF	TGTGCCAGCAGTGAGCTCTCGGAGGGCACTGAAGCTTTCTTT
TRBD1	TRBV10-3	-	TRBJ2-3	CAISEVTGLSTDTQYF	TGTGCCATCAGTGAGGTGACAGGGCTCAGCACAGATACGCAGTATTTT
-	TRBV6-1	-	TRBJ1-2	CASSEAVQGYGYTF	TGTGCCAGCAGTGAAGCCGTCCAGGGCTATGGCTACACCTTC